These 27 T cell receptor beta chains were sequenced from one sample in a study of T-cell memory formation after mild COVID-19. Using its own MiXCR run on the 5' RACE reads, TCRdb lists one record per CDR3 protein. The data hold about 360,000 distinct CDR3 sequences, with around 15% observed a single time. The sequenced sample was PBMCs or a T cell subset sorted from them (not recorded which). These receptors originate from a man younger than 35 who had mild COVID-19 (a few samples of this study predate the infection). Cell type and time point are not known.

The chain employs TRBV20-1 and TRBJ2-5; TRBD2 might be the D (7 bases). The CDR3 has 16 residues. CDR1 and CDR2 from the germline V gene are DFQATT and SNEGSKA (reference sequence). Trimming shortened V by 3 bases and J by 5 bases, and 22 bases separated the two germline ends. CDR3 sequence reads: CSASLGGGYHFETQYF. The DNA of the CDR3 is TGCAGTGCTAGTTTGGGCGGGGGCTACCATTTTGAGACCCAGTACTTC.

This clonotype has more than one count but fewer than ten. The chain employs TRBV12-3 or TRBV12-4 and TRBJ2-5; no clear D gene. This CDR3 has 13 amino acids. V was clipped by 3 bases and J by 3 bases, with 8 bases between them. This chain's CDR3 is CASSFGIKETQYF. The CDR3 DNA follows: TGTGCCAGCAGTTTTGGGATTAAAGAGACCCAGTACTTC.

The genes are TRBV15 and TRBJ1-1; 8 positions match TRBD1. Losses at the gene ends were 3 bases for V and 7 bases for J; bases not matched to a gene: 10. The CDR3 is 15 residues long. Germline V gives CDR1 LNHNV, CDR2 YYDKDF (reference sequence). The CDR3 DNA sequence: TGTGCCACCAGCAGGGCAACAGGGGGGCGTATTGAAGCTTTCTTT. Its translation: CATSRATGGRIEAFF.

This clonotype was detected only a few times. The chain has TRBV19 and TRBJ2-4; the D gene is possibly TRBD2 (5 bases). CDR3 length: 14 amino acids. Germline CDR1 and CDR2: LNHDA and SQIVND (reference sequence). Trimming pared 8 bases from V and 1 base from J, leaving 12 bases between. The CDR3 nucleotides read TGTGCCAGTCAGAGGGATGAGGCCAAAAACATTCAGTACTTC. It is translated as CASQRDEAKNIQYF. Supplemented by reference TRBV19 and TRBJ2-4, the full variable domain reads DGGITQSPKYLFRKEGQNVTLSCEQNLNHDAMYWYRQDPGQGLRLIYYSQIVNDFQKGDIAEGYSVSREKKESFPLTVTSAQKNPTAFYLCASQRDEAKNIQYFGAGTRLSVL.

This clonotype was seen a handful of times. The chain carries TRBV13 and TRBJ2-1; TRBD1 matches 9 bases. Germline V gives CDR1 PRHDT, CDR2 FYEKMQ (reference sequence). The length of the CDR3 is 13 residues. Trimming took 4 bases from V and 8 from J; bases not matched to a gene: 3. DNA of the CDR3: TGTGCCAGCAGCTCTACAGGGGGCCATGAGCAGTTCTTC. Translated: CASSSTGGHEQFF.

This clonotype has a handful of counts. This chain links TRBV12-3 or TRBV12-4 with TRBJ1-1; TRBD1 might be the D (5 bases). V was cut by 5 bases and J by 8 bases, with 9 bases left in between. The CDR3 runs 11 residues. The CDR3: CASSQGREAFF. The CDR3 DNA sequence: TGTGCCAGCAGTCAGGGTAGAGAAGCTTTCTTT.

This clonotype was recorded at least ten times. The gene calls are TRBV11-3 and TRBJ2-1; D perhaps matches TRBD1 (6 bases). The ends were cut back, 5 bases at V and 3 bases at J, with 14 bases in the middle. Germline CDR1 and CDR2: SGHNT and YENEEA. This CDR3 is 15 amino acids long. The CDR3 DNA reads TGTGCCAGCAGCCAAAAACAGGGAGACTACAATGAGCAGTTCTTC. It specifies CASSQKQGDYNEQFF.

This clonotype was observed many times. V and J are TRBV6-5 and TRBJ1-5; D is perhaps TRBD1 (5 bases). Per germline, CDR1 MNHEY and CDR2 SVGAGI. CDR3 size: 17 residues. V was shortened by 2 bases and J by 0 bases, with 14 bases between the two germline ends. The DNA for the CDR3 is TGTGCCAGCAGTTACCGAGTGGGGGGATATAGCAATCAGCCCCAGCATTTT. This encodes CASSYRVGGYSNQPQHF.

The chain joins TRBV19 to TRBJ2-5, with D unclear. The CDR3 spans 15 residues. CDR1 and CDR2 (germline): LNHDA, SQIVND (reference sequence). Trimming removed 7 bases at V and 5 bases at J, with 20 bases between. CDR3 sequence reads: CASIYGARSQETQYF. CDR3 bases: TGTGCCAGTATTTACGGCGCTAGGTCGCAGGAGACCCAGTACTTC.

The rearrangement uses TRBV5-1 and TRBJ2-3; D could derive from TRBD1 or TRBD2 (5 bases each). Trimming stripped 4 bases from V and 5 bases from J, with 20 bases between. CDR3 length: 16 amino acids. Germline CDR1 is SGHRS and CDR2 is YFSETQ. CDR3 sequence reads: CASSGPGPPRGDTQYF. CDR3 nucleotides: TGCGCCAGCAGCGGACCGGGGCCCCCTCGGGGAGATACGCAGTATTTT. The variable domain in full, completed from reference TRBV5-1 and TRBJ2-3, reads KAGVTQTPRYLIKTRGQQVTLSCSPISGHRSVSWYQQTPGQGLQFLFEYFSETQRNKGNFPGRFSGRQFSNSRSEMNVSTLELGDSALYLCASSGPGPPRGDTQYFGPGTRLTVL.

This chain connects TRBV9 to TRBJ1-3; D not resolved. The V gene lost 5 bases and the J gene lost 0 bases, with 12 bases spanning the gap. Germline lookup yields CDR1 SGDLS and CDR2 YYNGEE. The CDR3 covers 15 residues. In nucleotides, the CDR3 is TGTGCCAGCAGACCAGCCAGGAGCTCTGGAAACACCATATATTTT. Amino acids: CASRPARSSGNTIYF. Looking up the rest from reference TRBV9 and TRBJ1-3 gives the full variable domain: DSGVTQTPKHLITATGQRVTLRCSPRSGDLSVYWYQQSLDQGLQFLIQYYNGEERAKGNILERFSAQQFPDLHSELNLSSLELGDSALYFCASRPARSSGNTIYFGEGSWLTVV.

V usage is TRBV12-3 or TRBV12-4 and J usage is TRBJ2-5; D may be TRBD1 or TRBD2 (5 bases each). Trimming removed 3 bases from V and 3 bases from J, with 17 bases in between. The CDR3 has 16 residues. This CDR3 reads CASSFPFGAREETQYF. The CDR3 DNA follows: TGTGCCAGCAGTTTCCCCTTCGGGGCTAGGGAAGAGACCCAGTACTTC.

The genes are TRBV19 and TRBJ2-7; possibly TRBD2 for D (6 bases). The V end lost 9 bases, the J end lost 0 bases, and 15 bases lay between the germline ends. Germline CDR1 reads LNHDA; CDR2 reads SQIVND (reference sequence). The CDR3 consists of 14 residues. The CDR3 is CASALRGTSYEQYF. CDR3 coding DNA: TGTGCCAGCGCCCTCCGGGGGACCTCCTACGAGCAGTACTTC.

The genes are TRBV5-5 and TRBJ2-7; tentatively, D is TRBD1 or TRBD2 (5 bases each). The V and J ends lost 1 base and 3 bases respectively, with 8 bases between them. The CDR3 sequence is 13 residues long. Looked up from germline, CDR1 is SGHKS and CDR2 is YYEKEE (reference sequence). The CDR3 spells CASSLWDHYEQYF. For the CDR3, the DNA is TGTGCCAGCAGCTTGTGGGACCACTACGAGCAGTACTTC.

The chain has TRBV7-6 and TRBJ2-7; D remains unclear. Germline CDR1 SGHVS, CDR2 FNYEAQ. Trimming took 6 bases from V and 2 from J, leaving 17 bases between them. The CDR3 loop spans 15 amino acids. CDR3 residues: CASSPSGPGPYEQYF. CDR3 coding DNA: TGTGCCAGCAGTCCATCCGGGCCAGGTCCCTACGAGCAGTACTTC.

This clonotype was picked up a small number of times. The chain is built from TRBV12-3 or TRBV12-4 and TRBJ2-1; the D gene is possibly TRBD2 (7 bases). Trimming removed 4 bases at V and 4 bases at J, with 17 bases between. The CDR3 has 16 amino acids. CDR3 sequence (DNA): TGTGCCAGCAGTTGGGGGGGCGGCTACGAATACAATGAGCAGTTCTTC. Residues: CASSWGGGYEYNEQFF.

This clonotype was recorded many times. The gene calls are TRBV2 and TRBJ2-7; no clear D gene. Germline CDR1 is SNHLY and CDR2 is FYNNEI. The CDR3 consists of 14 residues. V shed 2 bases and J shed 0 bases, with 8 bases lying between them. The CDR3 DNA is TGTGCCAGCAGTGAAAGTAGGGACTCCTACGAGCAGTACGTC. Its protein product is CASSESRDSYEQYV.

This clonotype was recorded many times. This chain links TRBV20-1 with TRBJ2-3; D not resolved. CDR1 and CDR2 from the germline V gene are DFQATT and SNEGSKA (reference sequence). This CDR3 spans 8 amino acids. DNA of the CDR3: TGCAGCGCAGATACGCAGTATTTT. Its protein is CSADTQYF.

This clonotype was counted a few times. The chain has TRBV7-9 and TRBJ2-5, with TRBD2 matching over 16 bases. With V trimmed by 7 bases and J by 4 bases, 6 bases remained unmatched. The length of the CDR3 is 16 residues. Germline CDR1 SEHNR, CDR2 FQNEAQ (reference sequence). CDR3 sequence: CASNPGLAGGGETQYF. Here the CDR3 DNA reads TGTGCCAGCAACCCGGGACTAGCGGGAGGGGGAGAGACCCAGTACTTC.

V is TRBV27 and J is TRBJ1-1, with 7 bases lining up with TRBD1. Per germline, CDR1 MNHEY and CDR2 SMNVEV (reference sequence). V dropped 2 bases and J dropped 4; count of bases not matched to a gene: 4. This CDR3 comprises 14 residues. For the CDR3, the DNA is TGTGCCAGCAGTTTAAGGGGGCAGGGCACTGAAGCTTTCTTT. This translates into CASSLRGQGTEAFF.

For the CDR3, the DNA is TGTGCCAGTAGCCCCCCCCTGGGGGACAGCCAGCCCCAGCATTTT. Its translation: CASSPPLGDSQPQHF. This chain joins TRBV19 and TRBJ1-5; 7 bases match TRBD1. Germline V gene lookup returns CDR1 LNHDA and CDR2 SQIVND (reference sequence). The CDR3 spans 15 residues. With 6 bases clipped from V and 7 bases from J, the junction kept 12 bases outside the gene matches.

The gene calls are TRBV10-3 and TRBJ1-2; tentative D call: TRBD1 (5 bases). The CDR3 is made up of 11 amino acids. V lost 8 bases and J lost 6, with 10 bases in between. Per the germline V gene, CDR1 is ENHRY and CDR2 is SYGVKD. The CDR3 protein is CAIRGSDGYTF. The CDR3 DNA reads as TGTGCCATCCGGGGGTCCGATGGCTACACCTTC.

This clonotype came up a few times. V is TRBV7-8 and J is TRBJ1-5; D call uncertain. The CDR3 has 15 amino acids. Germline CDR1 is SGHVS and CDR2 is FQNEAQ. Trimming removed 5 bases at V and 2 bases at J, with 13 bases between. The CDR3, as DNA: TGTGCCAGCAGCCTAGGGAGGGTTGGCAATCAGCCCCAGCATTTT. The encoded protein is CASSLGRVGNQPQHF.

The chain employs TRBV5-1 and TRBJ2-1; 8 bases map to TRBD1. V lost 4 bases, J lost 9 bases, and 15 bases stayed unmatched. Germline CDR1 is SGHRS and CDR2 is YFSETQ. The CDR3 is 16 residues long. The CDR3 is CASSGFGQGRPGEQFF. The DNA of the CDR3 is TGCGCCAGCAGCGGATTCGGACAGGGCCGTCCGGGTGAGCAGTTCTTC.

The chain joins TRBV11-2 to TRBJ2-3, with D perhaps being TRBD1 or TRBD2 (5 bases each). CDR3 length: 14 residues. CDR1 SGHAT and CDR2 FQNNGV come from the germline V gene. Between the trimmed V and J ends, which lost 5 bases and 6 bases, there was a span of 15 bases. CDR3 sequence (DNA): TGTGCCAGCAGCCAACGGGACGGCGGGGATACGCAGTATTTT. Translation gives CASSQRDGGDTQYF.

The chain links TRBV28 to TRBJ2-7; D is undetermined. This CDR3 contains 13 residues. Trimming took off 4 bases at V and 4 bases at J, with 11 bases between the two ends. Germline V gives CDR1 MDHEN, CDR2 SYDVKM. CDR3 residues: CASSSPRLYEQYV. CDR3 nucleotides: TGTGCCAGCAGTTCCCCCCGGTTGTACGAGCAGTACGTC.

This clonotype was detected a few times. The rearrangement links TRBV5-1 to TRBJ2-1; 7 bases match TRBD2. Germline V gene sequence: CDR1 SGHRS, CDR2 YFSETQ. The V and J ends lost 3 bases and 4 bases, in that order; junction bases with no gene match: 10. The CDR3 is 16 residues long. In DNA, the CDR3 is TGCGCCAGCAGCTCGGAACCAGGAGCGGGGTACAATGAGCAGTTCTTC. It is translated as CASSSEPGAGYNEQFF.